This T cell receptor beta chain came from a study of blood T cell repertoires in COVID-19 (dated by TCRdb to the early 2020s). Describing the broader study: Samples from collaborators originated in the United States, Italy and Spain and spanned both the acute and convalescent phases of COVID-19. The material from the prospective study consisted of cDNA or gDNA derived from T cells, B-cell-depleted T cells, or PBMCs. The dataset comprised deeply sampled blood TCRbeta repertoires from subjects exposed to, actively infected with, or recovered from COVID-19. The repertoires were released in a freely available public database meant as a resource for research on the immune response to SARS-CoV-2. The samples were drawn from two sources: the first 160 participants of the ongoing ImmuneRACE study, and fewer than 1,500 subjects contributed by 6 global collaborators. A de-identified subject ID, COVID-19 status, age in years and sex were almost always included in the sample metadata. Where HLA class I and class II types were available, the types were taken from metadata supplied by the sample provider, not from assay-based typing. Overall study results and their limits: The quantity of clinical and demographic metadata differed by source and by participant and was supplied without curation.

Spanning cysteine to phenylalanine, the CDR3 consists of 14 amino acids. Just the 42-base CDR3 DNA is kept, in frame starting at base 1. The germline V gene encodes CDR1 GTSNPN and CDR2 SVGIG (reference sequence). V and J are trimmed by 2 bases and 0 bases, and the gene matches miss 2 bases of the junction. The immunoSEQ Assay, a bias-controlled multiplex PCR, was used to amplify TCRbeta CDR3 regions from genomic DNA. Per the original workflow: The number of nucleated cells in each sample was estimated by amplification of reference gene primers within the assay. To quantify the absolute abundance of each unique TCRbeta CDR3 rearrangement, sequence reads were collapsed and filtered. For each sample, productive Simpson clonality was calculated as the square root of Simpson's diversity index across productive rearrangements. TCRdb carries this immuneACCESS record with in-frame sequences only. Its versions omit some clonotypes, under half of them owing to an unresolved V gene in the studies checked, with the rest unexplained. V, J and clone size are those of that table, while D and trimming were read from the DNA. In all, the sample holds approximately 240,000 clones, and around nine tenths of those were seen once. The ten largest clones add up to 2% to 2.5% of the sample.

Another Seattle source contributed samples from volunteer blood donors who had recovered from COVID-19. Collaborating institutions collected whole blood in K2EDTA tubes following their own protocols. For TCRbeta analysis, collaborator samples were shipped as frozen whole blood, as isolated PBMCs, or as DNA extracted from either sample type. As to this clone: Which antigen it targets is not known. No base qualities exist here, and no much larger clone lies one base off it.

This sequence originates from a woman between 40 and 50 years old who had recovered from COVID-19. Sequenced sample: peripheral blood. Recombination joined TRBV30 with TRBJ2-7, with 9 middle bases fitting TRBD1. The DNA is TGTGCCTGGAGTCGGGACAGGGCCTCCTACGAGCAGTACTTC. It encodes CAWSRDRASYEQYF.